This T cell receptor beta chain was identified during a study of radiotherapy plus CTLA-4 blockade in lung cancer. Trimming shortened V by 2 bases and J by 5 bases, and 6 bases separated the two germline ends. The CDR3 extends over 12 amino acids. The germline V gene encodes CDR1 SEHNR and CDR2 FQNEAQ (reference sequence). Clones were sequenced by immunoSEQ multiplex PCR, and TCRdb holds only the in-frame ones, with some missing. The sample carries some 96,000 clones, 88% recorded once. The genes are TRBV7-9 and TRBJ2-5; no clear D. This TCR came from a human donor with non-small cell lung cancer that progressed on radiotherapy plus ipilimumab. The sequenced sample was peripheral blood, obtained from a patient treated with radiotherapy plus ipilimumab. This chain's CDR3 is CASSLTWETQYF. CDR3 nucleotide sequence: TGTGCCAGCAGCTTAACCTGGGAGACCCAGTACTTC.